These 23 T cell receptor beta chains were all obtained from the same sample, sequenced in a study of blood T cell repertoires in COVID-19. The data were produced by immunoSEQ multiplex PCR, yet TCRdb's version contains in-frame clones alone and is incomplete. The repertoire includes 60,000 or so clones, just under 80% of them detected once, and around 25% sits in the top ten. Source material: peripheral blood. The receptors were sampled from a human donor in a cohort sampled during active COVID-19.

In this sample, this clone turned up many times. This rearrangement joins TRBV2 to TRBJ1-3, with TRBD1 matching over 8 bases. The CDR3 has 14 residues. Germline CDR1 reads SNHLY; CDR2 reads FYNNEI. V trimming: 7 bases; J trimming: 7 bases; junction bases outside the gene matches: 9. The CDR3 coding sequence is TGTGCCAGCATTATCGACAGGGGAGGTAACACCATATATTTT. Its protein is CASIIDRGGNTIYF.

The chain recombines TRBV19 with TRBJ1-1; 7 bases agree with TRBD1. CDR3 length: 13 residues. Germline CDR1 and CDR2: LNHDA and SQIVND (reference sequence). Germline trimming cut 5 bases from V and 9 bases from J; bases unmatched to any gene: 9. This chain's CDR3 is CASSPGGQVKAFF. Written as DNA, the CDR3 is TGTGCCAGTAGTCCGGGCGGACAGGTCAAAGCTTTCTTT.

The V gene is TRBV6-5, the J gene TRBJ2-1; 8 bases agree with TRBD2. The CDR3 has 14 amino acids. Trimming removed 6 bases from V and 4 bases from J; junction bases left unmatched: 5. From germline, CDR1 is MNHEY and CDR2 SVGAGI. The DNA of the CDR3 is TGTGCCAGCAGGACCGGCGGGGGGTACAATGAGCAGTTCTTC. It yields the protein CASRTGGGYNEQFF.

The chain combines TRBV27 with TRBJ2-2; possibly TRBD1 for D (5 bases). CDR1 is MNHEY, CDR2 SMNVEV, per germline (reference sequence). Trimming removed 6 bases from V and 1 base from J, with 9 bases in between. The CDR3 has 14 amino acids. The CDR3 is CASSRQMNTGELFF. The DNA of the CDR3 is TGTGCCAGCAGCAGACAGATGAACACCGGGGAGCTGTTTTTT.

The rearrangement joins TRBV12-5 to TRBJ1-1, with D unclear. Germline V gives CDR1 LGHNT, CDR2 FRNRAP. This CDR3 is 13 amino acids long. V was trimmed by 9 bases and J by 9 bases, leaving 20 bases between them. DNA of the CDR3: TGTGCTAGCGTTGGGAGCTTCGGCCTGAAAGCTTTCTTT. This sequence encodes CASVGSFGLKAFF. Full variable domain (remainder filled in from reference TRBV12-5 and TRBJ1-1): DARVTQTPRHKVTEMGQEVTMRCQPILGHNTVFWYRQTMMQGLELLAYFRNRAPLDDSGMPKDRFSAEMPDATLATLKIQPSEPRDSAVYFCASVGSFGLKAFFGQGTRLTVV.

This chain connects TRBV3-1 (or the pseudogene TRBV3-2) to TRBJ2-7; maybe TRBD1 (5 bases). CDR1 and CDR2 from the germline V gene are LGHDT and YNNKEL (reference sequence). V was pared by 2 bases and J by 7 bases, with 9 bases between. There are 12 residues in the CDR3. CDR3 nucleotides: TGTGCCAGCAGCCAACAGGGTAGAGAGCAGTACTTC. Residues: CASSQQGREQYF.

This chain connects TRBV6-5 to TRBJ2-7; TRBD2 matches 7 bases. From germline, CDR1 is MNHEY and CDR2 SVGAGI. V trimming: 5 bases; J trimming: 7 bases; junction bases outside the gene matches: 11. The length of the CDR3 is 14 residues. DNA of the CDR3: TGTGCCAGCAGTACCCCTGGGGGAGCGGGGGAGCAGTACTTC. It yields the protein CASSTPGGAGEQYF.

The chain is built from TRBV5-5 and TRBJ1-2; 10 bases map to TRBD1. Germline assignment: CDR1 SGHKS and CDR2 YYEKEE (reference sequence). This CDR3 has 14 amino acids. V was clipped by 9 bases and J by 0 bases; unmatched bases: 5. The CDR3 sequence is CATGTGVANYGYTF. CDR3 DNA sequence: TGTGCCACCGGGACAGGGGTCGCTAACTATGGCTACACCTTC.

The V gene is TRBV29-1, the J gene TRBJ1-3; D is undetermined. V dropped 5 bases and J dropped 3 bases, with 14 bases sitting between them. Germline loops: CDR1 SQVTM, CDR2 ANQGSEA. This CDR3 has 14 amino acids. Here the CDR3 DNA reads TGCAGCGTTTCTCCTGAGTATTATGGAAACACCATATATTTT. Encoded protein: CSVSPEYYGNTIYF. Full variable domain (remainder filled in from reference TRBV29-1 and TRBJ1-3): SAVISQKPSRDICQRGTSLTIQCQVDSQVTMMFWYRQQPGQSLTLIATANQGSEATYESGFVIDKFPISRPNLTFSTLTVSNMSPEDSSIYLCSVSPEYYGNTIYFGEGSWLTVV.

The gene calls are TRBV19 and TRBJ2-7, with 10 bases fitting TRBD1. Trimming took 5 bases from V and 5 from J; bases not matched to a gene: 12. The CDR3 runs 16 residues. Germline CDR1 reads LNHDA; CDR2 reads SQIVND (reference sequence). The DNA of the CDR3 is TGTGCCAGTAGTGCCGACACCGGGACAGGGGTCCACGAGCAGTACTTC. This codes for CASSADTGTGVHEQYF.

This clone was counted at least ten times. Here the CDR3 reads CASSPWDRGGSPLHF. CDR3 in DNA: TGTGCCAGCAGCCCATGGGATAGGGGAGGTTCACCCCTCCACTTT. The V call is TRBV7-2, the J call TRBJ1-6; possibly TRBD1 for D (5 bases). The V gene's germline CDR1 is SGHTA and CDR2 FQGNSA. The CDR3 sequence is 15 residues long. Trimming left V 5 bases short and J 9 bases short, with 17 bases between.

Here the CDR3 reads CASTAGRGSEQYF. Here the CDR3 DNA reads TGTGCCAGCACCGCAGGGCGGGGGTCCGAGCAGTACTTC. This rearrangement joins TRBV6-6 to TRBJ2-7; 7 bases line up with TRBD2. In germline, CDR1 is MNHNY, CDR2 SVGAGI (reference sequence). This CDR3 region has 13 residues. The V gene end was trimmed by 7 bases and the J gene end by 6 bases; junction bases not matched to a gene: 9.

The CDR3 sequence: CASRGQIYEQYF. CDR3 nucleotides: TGTGCCAGCCGGGGACAGATCTACGAGCAGTACTTC. The chain employs TRBV2 and TRBJ2-7; 7 bases line up with TRBD1. CDR3 size: 12 residues. From germline, CDR1 is SNHLY and CDR2 FYNNEI. The junction had 4 bases not matched to a gene; V was cut back by 8 bases and J by 3 bases. Combining the CDR3 with reference TRBV2 and TRBJ2-7 gives the whole variable domain EPEVTQTPSHQVTQMGQEVILRCVPISNHLYFYWYRQILGQKVEFLVSFYNNEISEKSEIFDDQFSVERPDGSNFTLKIRSTKLEDSAMYFCASRGQIYEQYFGPGTRLTVT.

The chain recombines TRBV5-4 with TRBJ2-7; TRBD1 matches at 9 bases. CDR3 length equals 14 residues. The trim removed 0 bases at V and 7 bases at J, leaving 5 bases unmatched. Germline V gene data show CDR1 as SGHNT and CDR2 as YYREEE (reference sequence). The CDR3 region has the DNA TGTGCCAGCAGCTTGGATGGGACAGGGAGTGAGCAGTACTTC. Translating gives CASSLDGTGSEQYF. Complete variable domain (other parts from reference TRBV5-4 and TRBJ2-7): ETGVTQSPTHLIKTRGQQVTLRCSSQSGHNTVSWYQQALGQGPQFIFQYYREEENGRGNFPPRFSGLQFPNYSSELNVNALELDDSALYLCASSLDGTGSEQYFGPGTRLTVT.

The CDR3 protein is CASTPDRVGQPQHF. In DNA form, the CDR3 reads TGTGCCAGCACCCCGGACAGGGTAGGTCAGCCCCAGCATTTT. The genes are TRBV2 and TRBJ1-5; 8 nucleotides agree with TRBD1. CDR3 size: 14 residues. J lost 6 bases, V lost 7 bases, and 8 bases had no gene match. Germline V gene data show CDR1 as SNHLY and CDR2 as FYNNEI.

The chain joins TRBV15 to TRBJ1-1; 8 nucleotides align to TRBD1. Trimming at V came to 3 bases and at J to 10 bases, leaving 16 bases not matched to a gene. CDR3 length equals 16 residues. The germline V gene encodes CDR1 LNHNV and CDR2 YYDKDF (reference sequence). The CDR3 DNA sequence: TGTGCCACCAGCAGCCACTTCCCTGGACAGGGCGAGCGAGCTTTCTTT. Protein: CATSSHFPGQGERAFF. The full variable domain, completed using reference TRBV15 and TRBJ1-1, is DAMVIQNPRYQVTQFGKPVTLSCSQTLNHNVMYWYQQKSSQAPKLLFHYYDKDFNNEADTPDNFQSRRPNTSFCFLDIRSPGLGDTAMYLCATSSHFPGQGERAFFGQGTRLTVV.

V gene TRBV30 combines with J gene TRBJ1-1; possible D gene TRBD1, 5 bases. Germline values: CDR1 GTSNPN, CDR2 SVGIG (reference sequence). The CDR3 is 14 amino acids. Trimming left V 1 base short and J 3 bases short, with 12 bases between. CDR3 protein: CAWSGIGADTEAFF. Here the CDR3 DNA reads TGTGCCTGGAGTGGGATAGGGGCGGACACTGAAGCTTTCTTT.

The chain joins TRBV5-1 to TRBJ2-5, with D possibly TRBD1 on 5 matching bases. V was shortened by 5 bases and J by 5 bases, with 16 bases between the two germline ends. Per the germline V gene, CDR1 is SGHRS and CDR2 is YFSETQ. The CDR3 has 14 amino acids. As DNA, the CDR3 is TGCGCCAGCAGTGGTGGGCAGGCAGGGGAGACCCAGTACTTC. It codes for CASSGGQAGETQYF.

In this sample, this clone turned up a few times. This sequence joins TRBV3-1 (or the pseudogene TRBV3-2) and TRBJ2-1; 11 positions match TRBD2. Germline CDR1 LGHDT, CDR2 YNNKEL (reference sequence). The trim removed 2 bases at V and 12 bases at J, leaving 15 bases unmatched. This CDR3 contains 17 residues. CDR3: CASSQSSWGLAARWQFF. CDR3 sequence (DNA): TGTGCCAGCAGCCAATCTTCGTGGGGACTAGCGGCCCGGTGGCAGTTCTTC.

The genes are TRBV7-2 and TRBJ1-1; 7 bases align to TRBD1. Losses at the gene ends were 5 bases for V and 0 bases for J; bases not matched to a gene: 3. This CDR3 contains 14 residues. Germline CDR1 reads SGHTA; CDR2 reads FQGNSA. The CDR3: CASSPGQMNTEAFF. For the CDR3, the DNA is TGTGCCAGCAGCCCGGGACAGATGAACACTGAAGCTTTCTTT.

The V call is TRBV18, the J call TRBJ1-5; D might be TRBD1 (6 bases). Germline V CDR1 and CDR2: KGHSH, LQKENI. The length of the CDR3 is 16 residues. Between the trimmed V and J ends, which lost 4 bases and 1 base, there was a span of 14 bases. This CDR3 is CASSRTGTLSNQPQHF. The CDR3 region has the DNA TGTGCCAGCTCACGTACCGGGACACTGAGCAATCAGCCCCAGCATTTT.

Only one count was recorded for this clone. The chain couples TRBV5-1 to TRBJ1-6; no firm D call. From germline, CDR1 is SGHRS and CDR2 YFSETQ. The CDR3 covers 14 residues. The V gene lost 0 bases and the J gene lost 8 bases, with 9 bases spanning the gap. CDR3 sequence: CASSLAGYDSPLHF. Written as DNA, the CDR3 is TGCGCCAGCAGCTTGGCCGGGTACGATTCACCCCTCCACTTT.

The chain couples TRBV27 to TRBJ1-2; TRBD1 aligns across 7 bases. V gave up 5 bases and J gave up 3 bases; unmatched junction bases: 3. The germline CDR1 and CDR2 sequences are MNHEY and SMNVEV (reference sequence). The CDR3 consists of 13 residues. The CDR3 DNA reads as TGTGCCAGCAGTCTGGGACAGTACTATGGCTACACCTTC. The encoded protein is CASSLGQYYGYTF.